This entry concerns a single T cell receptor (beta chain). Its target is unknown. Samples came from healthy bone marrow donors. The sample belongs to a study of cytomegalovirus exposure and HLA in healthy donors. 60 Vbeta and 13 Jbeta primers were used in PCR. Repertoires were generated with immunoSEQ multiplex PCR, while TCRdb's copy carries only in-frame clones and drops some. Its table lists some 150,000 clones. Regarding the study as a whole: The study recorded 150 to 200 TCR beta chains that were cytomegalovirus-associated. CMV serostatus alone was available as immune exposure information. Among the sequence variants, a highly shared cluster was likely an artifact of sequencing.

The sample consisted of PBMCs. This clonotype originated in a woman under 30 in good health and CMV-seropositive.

The CDR3 here is CATSRNRGLNYGYTF. CDR3 DNA sequence: TGTGCCACCAGCAGAAACAGGGGACTGAACTATGGCTACACCTTC. The chain couples TRBV15 to TRBJ1-2; 7 nucleotides line up with TRBD1. Germline V gene sequence: CDR1 LNHNV, CDR2 YYDKDF (reference sequence). The CDR3 is 15 amino acids. The V and J ends lost 2 bases and 2 bases, in that order; junction bases with no gene match: 5.